This T cell receptor beta chain was sequenced in a study of cytomegalovirus exposure and HLA in healthy donors. This CDR3 is built from 15 residues. V lost 1 base, J lost 0 bases, and 3 bases stayed unmatched. CDR1 and CDR2 from the germline V gene are MGHRA and YSYEKL. Regarding donors, all were healthy bone marrow donors. The PCR was carried out with 60 Vbeta primers and 13 Jbeta primers. The data were produced by immunoSEQ multiplex PCR, yet TCRdb's version contains in-frame clones alone and is incomplete. This repertoire shows over 200,000 clones, around 80% found once; its top ten account for roughly 2.6%.

This chain joins TRBV4-1 and TRBJ2-7, with TRBD1 identical over 7 bases. This clonotype was obtained from a woman aged 55-75 years in good health and CMV-seropositive. Sequencing used PBMCs. DNA for the CDR3: TGCGCCAGCAGCCAAGGTGGGGACAGCTCCTACGAGCAGTACTTC. It translates to CASSQGGDSSYEQYF.